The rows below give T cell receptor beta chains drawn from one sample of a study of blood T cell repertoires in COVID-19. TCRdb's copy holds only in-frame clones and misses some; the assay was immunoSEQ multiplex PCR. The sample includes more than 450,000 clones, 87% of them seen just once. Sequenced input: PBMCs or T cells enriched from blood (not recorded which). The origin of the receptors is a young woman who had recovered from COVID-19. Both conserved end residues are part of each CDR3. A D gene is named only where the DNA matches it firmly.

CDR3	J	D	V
CATHREGQTNEKLFF	TRBJ1-4	NA	TRBV24-1
CASSPTGEGVYEQYF	TRBJ2-7	NA	TRBV19
CATSSTDTQYF	TRBJ2-3	NA	TRBV6-5
CAWAGGRHEQFF	TRBJ2-1	TRBD2	TRBV30
CASSGSIVAF	TRBJ1-2	NA	TRBV9
CASSEGLAGGPGQETQYF	TRBJ2-5	TRBD2	TRBV7-7
CASSVDGAGGGEQYF	TRBJ2-7	TRBD2	TRBV9
CASSPEVGTSSGNTIYF	TRBJ1-3	NA	TRBV18
CASSQEPPPGGSYYEQYF	TRBJ2-7	TRBD2	TRBV4-1
CASSAGRDEGAKGYTF	TRBJ1-2	NA	TRBV5-6
CAWRNTGGTDTQYF	TRBJ2-3	TRBD1	TRBV30
CASSSWAEAFF	TRBJ1-1	NA	TRBV11-2
CASSPGGAGAVGEQFF	TRBJ2-1	TRBD2	TRBV5-4
CATSYRRANTEAFF	TRBJ1-1	NA	TRBV28
CASSSSNYGYTF	TRBJ1-2	NA	TRBV28
CASSLARETQYF	TRBJ2-5	NA	TRBV5-1
CASSEPTSGGPSGANVLTF	TRBJ2-6	TRBD2	TRBV2
CASSSYTGLNEQYF	TRBJ2-7	NA	TRBV5-5
CAISDYKGTGTEAFF	TRBJ1-1	TRBD1	TRBV10-3
CASSLGAVNEQFF	TRBJ2-1	NA	TRBV27
CASKSGTGMNTEAFF	TRBJ1-1	TRBD1	TRBV6-5
CASSLEEGRGREQYF	TRBJ2-7	TRBD1	TRBV7-2
CASSQGASWNEQFF	TRBJ2-1	TRBD1	TRBV7-9
CASSLGRGYGYTF	TRBJ1-2	NA	TRBV7-2
CASSYGTRGTDTQYF	TRBJ2-3	NA	TRBV6-2/TRBV6-3
CASSSFTYEQYF	TRBJ2-7	NA	TRBV12-3/TRBV12-4
CASSSPGTFSPLHF	TRBJ1-6	NA	TRBV28
CASSSGFPSGYTF	TRBJ1-2	NA	TRBV28
CASSQQGPRNEQYF	TRBJ2-7	NA	TRBV5-1
CAISDLTTETQYF	TRBJ2-5	NA	TRBV10-3
CASSLHTGWHEKLFF	TRBJ1-4	NA	TRBV7-9
CAWRGQANTEAFF	TRBJ1-1	TRBD1	TRBV30
CASSQAPLAGGCNEQFF	TRBJ2-1	TRBD2	TRBV7-9
CATSRVGTNSNEQFF	TRBJ2-1	NA	TRBV15
CASSQEIGTAGEEKLFF	TRBJ1-4	NA	TRBV4-2
CASSPGQDGREQYF	TRBJ2-7	TRBD1	TRBV19
CASRGSGMVQPQHF	TRBJ1-5	NA	TRBV19
CAINSGGVRETQYF	TRBJ2-5	NA	TRBV10-3
CASSPRGVNTGELFF	TRBJ2-2	TRBD2	TRBV9
CASSRGGAGSYEQYF	TRBJ2-7	NA	TRBV7-8
CASSQVMETQYF	TRBJ2-5	NA	TRBV3-1/TRBV3-2
CASSSSGTGGAFF	TRBJ1-1	TRBD1	TRBV7-9
CASSFGGYTEAFF	TRBJ1-1	NA	TRBV7-9
CASSETAQETQYF	TRBJ2-5	NA	TRBV6-1
CASSPLVADTQYF	TRBJ2-3	NA	TRBV7-6
CASSQGLTGGTEAFF	TRBJ1-1	TRBD1	TRBV5-4
CASSPDTRNTEAFF	TRBJ1-1	NA	TRBV5-6
CASSETGYSYEQYF	TRBJ2-7	TRBD1	TRBV25-1
CASSLEGDQPQHF	TRBJ1-5	NA	TRBV7-8
CASSASSYEQYF	TRBJ2-7	NA	TRBV10-1
CASSMHRGGDYNEQFF	TRBJ2-1	NA	TRBV7-9
CASSPGTGIVETQYF	TRBJ2-5	TRBD1	TRBV19
CSVNPSETSQAGTDTQYF	TRBJ2-3	NA	TRBV29-1
CASSIRDTGEKLFF	TRBJ1-4	NA	TRBV19
CASSLGEGAYGYTF	TRBJ1-2	NA	TRBV5-1
CASRRTSAPYEQYF	TRBJ2-7	TRBD2	TRBV6-5
CASSRGLLTEAFF	TRBJ1-1	TRBD1	TRBV4-1
CASSARVESYGYTF	TRBJ1-2	NA	TRBV2
CASNWGLTDQPQHF	TRBJ1-5	NA	TRBV5-5